A selection of T cell receptor beta chains follows, all from one sample in a study of early stage breast cancer tumors. Repertoires were generated with immunoSEQ multiplex PCR, while TCRdb's copy carries only in-frame clones and drops some. Counted here are about 50,000 clones, approximately 80% occurring once; the ten biggest clones make up 3% to 3.5%. The sequenced sample was blood. These receptors all stem from a person aged 30-39 years with breast cancer. Each CDR3 is given with its conserved first and last residue. Fields, in order: CDR3 length, clone size, J gene, V gene, D gene, CDR3 DNA, CDR3 protein. D genes are given only for firm matches. A row's size may be missing; if present it is once, few, many or a size class.

len: 12
abundance: NA
j_gene: TRBJ2-3
v_gene: TRBV19
d_gene: NA
CDR3nt: TGTGCCAGTAGTTTGGGGACAGATACGCAGTATTTT
CDR3aa: CASSLGTDTQYF

len: 18
abundance: NA
j_gene: TRBJ2-1
v_gene: TRBV11-3
d_gene: NA
CDR3nt: TGTGCCAGCAGCTTAGATCAGGGTGGGACGAGCTCCTACAATGAGCAGTTCTTC
CDR3aa: CASSLDQGGTSSYNEQFF

len: 15
abundance: once
j_gene: TRBJ2-2
v_gene: TRBV4-1
d_gene: NA
CDR3nt: TGCGCCAGCAGCCAGCCTAGCAGGAACACCGGGGAGCTGTTTTTT
CDR3aa: CASSQPSRNTGELFF

len: 14
abundance: few
j_gene: TRBJ1-1
v_gene: TRBV7-9
d_gene: NA
CDR3nt: TGTGCCAGCAGCCCGGCGGGACCTTCCGGGGAAGCTTTCTTT
CDR3aa: CASSPAGPSGEAFF

len: 12
abundance: few
j_gene: TRBJ1-1
v_gene: TRBV4-3
d_gene: NA
CDR3nt: TGCGCCAGCAGCCAAGATCGGGTAGAAGCTTTCTTT
CDR3aa: CASSQDRVEAFF

len: 17
abundance: few
j_gene: TRBJ2-7
v_gene: TRBV4-1
d_gene: NA
CDR3nt: TGCGCCAGCAGCCAAGAAGGGTGGGGAAGAGAAGTCTACGAGCAGTACTTC
CDR3aa: CASSQEGWGREVYEQYF

len: 15
abundance: NA
j_gene: TRBJ2-5
v_gene: TRBV9
d_gene: TRBD2
CDR3nt: TGTGCCAGCAGCTCCCTAGCGGGAGGTCAGGAGACCCAGTACTTC
CDR3aa: CASSSLAGGQETQYF

len: 17
abundance: NA
j_gene: TRBJ2-5
v_gene: TRBV19
d_gene: TRBD2
CDR3nt: TGTGCCAGTAGTATATGGACTAGCGGTAGTGGCCCGGGAACCCAGTACTTC
CDR3aa: CASSIWTSGSGPGTQYF

len: 14
abundance: NA
j_gene: TRBJ2-7
v_gene: TRBV5-1
d_gene: TRBD1
CDR3nt: TGCGCCAGCAGCTTGGCAGTGACAGGGTACGAGCAGTACTTC
CDR3aa: CASSLAVTGYEQYF

len: 15
abundance: NA
j_gene: TRBJ2-7
v_gene: TRBV19
d_gene: TRBD2
CDR3nt: TGTGCCAGTAGTATAGGACTAGCGGGAGCAAATGAGCAGTACTTC
CDR3aa: CASSIGLAGANEQYF

len: 14
abundance: NA
j_gene: TRBJ2-1
v_gene: TRBV7-6
d_gene: NA
CDR3nt: TGTGCCAGCAGCTTATTCGATTTGCCCGATGAGCAGTTCTTC
CDR3aa: CASSLFDLPDEQFF

len: 14
abundance: NA
j_gene: TRBJ2-2
v_gene: TRBV7-9
d_gene: NA
CDR3nt: TGTGCCAGCAGTACGAGCGAACTCACCGGGGAGCTGTTTTTT
CDR3aa: CASSTSELTGELFF

len: 13
abundance: NA
j_gene: TRBJ2-7
v_gene: TRBV6-5
d_gene: NA
CDR3nt: TGTGCCAGCAGTTACTCCTACTCCTACGAGCAGTACTTC
CDR3aa: CASSYSYSYEQYF

len: 12
abundance: NA
j_gene: TRBJ1-1
v_gene: TRBV6-1
d_gene: TRBD1
CDR3nt: TGTGCCAGCAGCTGGACAGGGGGTGAAGCTTTCTTT
CDR3aa: CASSWTGGEAFF

len: 13
abundance: NA
j_gene: TRBJ2-7
v_gene: TRBV5-6
d_gene: NA
CDR3nt: TGTGCCAGCAGCAGACAGGTCCGATACGAGCAGTACTTC
CDR3aa: CASSRQVRYEQYF